This T cell receptor (beta chain) is drawn from a study of molecular identifiers for immune sequencing clone quantification. Germline lookup yields CDR1 LNHDA and CDR2 SQIVND (reference sequence). V was cut by 5 bases and J by 0 bases, with 11 bases left in between. The CDR3 sequence is 15 residues long. TCRdb fed the PCR reads into MiXCR, producing one record per CDR3 protein. The sample includes under 800,000 distinct CDR3 sequences, less than 30% of them seen just once. This clonotype was counted between two and nine times. This chain joins TRBV19 and TRBJ1-5; the D is unclear. What was sequenced was naive CD8+ T cells from blood, with Jurkat cell RNA spiked in. As to subset: FACS-sorted CD8+CD4-CCR7+CD45RA+ naive T cells. The sequence derives from a human donor in good health. Some libraries in this study had Jurkat cell RNA spiked in. CDR3 residues: CASSPYFYSNQPQHF. The CDR3 nucleotides read TGTGCCAGTAGTCCTTATTTCTATAGCAATCAGCCCCAGCATTTT.